The clone carrying this T cell receptor (beta chain) was seen only a few times. Its antigen remains unknown. These data come from a study of post-analysis software for immune sequencing data. Study-level background: The courses of disease that were included comprised relapsing-remitting, secondary progressive and progressive-relapsing multiple sclerosis. General study points: Samples from a shared batch, those prepared together, strongly co-clustered by F measure. Compared with controls, patients had more of 4 to 6 TRBV segments, including TRBV5-6, TRBV5-1 and TRBV20-1.

Trimming took 3 bases from V and 7 from J; bases not matched to a gene: 5. Germline V gene sequence: CDR1 DFQATT, CDR2 SNEGSKA (reference sequence). The CDR3 covers 13 residues. Unique molecular identifiers were built into the TCR beta cDNA libraries. TCRdb used MiXCR to reprocess the PCR reads, holding one entry per CDR3 protein. The sample shows roughly 570,000 distinct CDR3 sequences, approximately 31% of them seen only once. The chain joins TRBV20-1 to TRBJ2-1; the match to TRBD2 covers 8 bases. Sample: blood. This TCR derives from a girl aged 2-17 years with multiple sclerosis. The CDR3 is CSASGGAANEQFF. CDR3 DNA: TGCAGTGCTAGCGGGGGGGCGGCAAATGAGCAGTTCTTC.